In its sample, the clone carrying this T cell receptor (beta chain) was seen once. As yet, its antigen is unknown. These data belong to a study of chemoradiotherapy in HPV16-positive cancers. Study at large: Functional T-cell assays on a couple of HPV16-positive patients' cells defined candidate HPV-specific clones and common TCR motifs.

Germline lookup yields CDR1 GTSNPN and CDR2 SVGIG (reference sequence). There are 15 residues in the CDR3. V dropped 1 base and J dropped 6 bases, with 15 bases sitting between them. Study-wide results and limits: Candidate HPV-specific clones and E7-related TCR motifs grew in tumor during treatment.

The data were produced by immunoSEQ multiplex PCR, yet TCRdb's version contains in-frame clones alone and is incomplete. The sample lists about 5,300 clones; 86% were seen once. Sequencing was performed on tumor tissue, taken from a patient who underwent chemoradiotherapy. The chain carries TRBV30 and TRBJ2-2; weak D call: TRBD1 (6 bases). The clonotype was recovered from a human donor with HPV-associated anogenital cancer. The CDR3 loop is CAWSGWGRRAGELFF. Here the CDR3 DNA reads TGTGCCTGGAGTGGTTGGGGGCGCAGGGCCGGGGAGCTGTTTTTT.